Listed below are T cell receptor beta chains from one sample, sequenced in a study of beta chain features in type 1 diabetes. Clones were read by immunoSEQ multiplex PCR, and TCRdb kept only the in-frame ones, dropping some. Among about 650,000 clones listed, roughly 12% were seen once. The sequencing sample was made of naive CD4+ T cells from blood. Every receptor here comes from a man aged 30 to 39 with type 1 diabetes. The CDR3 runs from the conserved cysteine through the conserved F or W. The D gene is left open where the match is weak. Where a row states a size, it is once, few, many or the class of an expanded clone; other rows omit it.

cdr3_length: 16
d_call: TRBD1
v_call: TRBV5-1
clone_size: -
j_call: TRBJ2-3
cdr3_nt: TGCGCCAGCAGCTTGGTCGGGACAGGGAACCCAGATACGCAGTATTTT
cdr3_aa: CASSLVGTGNPDTQYF

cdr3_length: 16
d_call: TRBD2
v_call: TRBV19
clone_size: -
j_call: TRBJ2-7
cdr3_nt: TGTGCCAGTAGTATACCCGGGGGGACTAGCTCCTACGAGCAGTACTTC
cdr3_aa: CASSIPGGTSSYEQYF

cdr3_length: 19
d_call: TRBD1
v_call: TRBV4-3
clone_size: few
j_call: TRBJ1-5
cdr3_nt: TGCGCCAGCAGCCAAGACCCCCCAAAGGGACAGGAGGTTAATCAGCCCCAGCATTTT
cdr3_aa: CASSQDPPKGQEVNQPQHF

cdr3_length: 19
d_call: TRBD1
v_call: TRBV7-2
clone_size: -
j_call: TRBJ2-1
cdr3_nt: TGTGCCAGCAGCTTTAGGACAGGGGGCATCTCGAGCTCCTACAATGAGCAGTTCTTC
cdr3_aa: CASSFRTGGISSSYNEQFF

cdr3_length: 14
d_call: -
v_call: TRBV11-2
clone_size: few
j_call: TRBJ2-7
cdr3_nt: TGTGCCAGCAGCTTAGCAGGGGCCACCTACGAGCAGTACTTC
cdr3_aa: CASSLAGATYEQYF

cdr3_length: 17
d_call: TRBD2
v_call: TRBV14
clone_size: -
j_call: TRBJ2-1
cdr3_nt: TGTGCCAGCAGCCCAACTAGCGGGGGGAGCTCCTACAATGAGCAGTTCTTC
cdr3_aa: CASSPTSGGSSYNEQFF

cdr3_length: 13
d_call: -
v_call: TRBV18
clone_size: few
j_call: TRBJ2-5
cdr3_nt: TGTGCCAGTCGGACAGACTCCCAAGAGACCCAGTACTTC
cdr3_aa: CASRTDSQETQYF

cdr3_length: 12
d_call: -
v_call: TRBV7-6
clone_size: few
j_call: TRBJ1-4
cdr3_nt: TGTGCCAGCCGCCTAACTAATGAAAAACTGTTTTTT
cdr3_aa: CASRLTNEKLFF

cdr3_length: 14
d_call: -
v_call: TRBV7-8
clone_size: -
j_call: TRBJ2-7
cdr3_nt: TGTGCCAGCAGCTTAACTGGAGGGTCCTACGAGCAGTACTTC
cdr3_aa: CASSLTGGSYEQYF

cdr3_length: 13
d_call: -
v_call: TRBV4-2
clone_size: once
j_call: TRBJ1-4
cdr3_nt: TGTGCCAGCAGCCAAGAAGGTTACGAAAAACTGTTTTTT
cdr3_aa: CASSQEGYEKLFF

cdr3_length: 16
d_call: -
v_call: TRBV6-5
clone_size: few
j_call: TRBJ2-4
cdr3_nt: TGTGCCAGCAGTTCCTTCGGGGTTATAGCCAAAAACATTCAGTACTTC
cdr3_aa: CASSSFGVIAKNIQYF

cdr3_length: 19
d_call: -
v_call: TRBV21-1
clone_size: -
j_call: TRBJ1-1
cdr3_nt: TGTGCCAGCAGCAAAGTGTACAGGGCGACACACACCCCCAATCCTGAAGCTTTCTTT
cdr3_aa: CASSKVYRATHTPNPEAFF

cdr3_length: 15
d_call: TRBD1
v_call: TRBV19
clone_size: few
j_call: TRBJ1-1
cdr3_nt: TGTGCCAGTACCTCCGACAGGGGAGTGAACACTGAAGCTTTCTTT
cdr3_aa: CASTSDRGVNTEAFF

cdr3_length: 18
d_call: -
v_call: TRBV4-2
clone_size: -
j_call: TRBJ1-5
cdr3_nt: TGTGCCAGCAGCCCATACCGGCAGGGAGGCCCTAGCAATCAGCCCCAGCATTTT
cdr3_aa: CASSPYRQGGPSNQPQHF

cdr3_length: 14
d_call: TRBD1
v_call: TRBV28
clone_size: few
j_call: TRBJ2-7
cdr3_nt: TGTGCCAGCCTCGCGGACAGGGTAACCTACGAGCAGTACTTC
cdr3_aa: CASLADRVTYEQYF

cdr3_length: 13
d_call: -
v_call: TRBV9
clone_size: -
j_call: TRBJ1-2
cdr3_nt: TGTGCCAGCAGCGGAAGAGGTCTATATGGCTACACCTTC
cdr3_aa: CASSGRGLYGYTF

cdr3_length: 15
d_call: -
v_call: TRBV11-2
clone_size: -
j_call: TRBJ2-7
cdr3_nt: TGTGCCAGCAGCTTAGTATCCGGCCCCGGCTACGAGCAGTACTTC
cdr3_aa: CASSLVSGPGYEQYF

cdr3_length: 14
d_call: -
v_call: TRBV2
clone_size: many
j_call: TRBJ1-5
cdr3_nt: TGTGCCAGCAGGGAAACAGGGAGCAATCAGCCCCAGCATTTT
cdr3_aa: CASRETGSNQPQHF

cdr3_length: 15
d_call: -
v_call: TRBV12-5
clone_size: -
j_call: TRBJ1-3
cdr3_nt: TGTGCTAGTGGTCTCGGGGGGAGCTCTGGAAACACCATATATTTT
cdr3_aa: CASGLGGSSGNTIYF

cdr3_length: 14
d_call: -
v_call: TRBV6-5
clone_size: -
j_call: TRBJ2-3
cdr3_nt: TGTGCCAGCAGTTCCCGGGAAAACACAGATACGCAGTATTTT
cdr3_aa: CASSSRENTDTQYF

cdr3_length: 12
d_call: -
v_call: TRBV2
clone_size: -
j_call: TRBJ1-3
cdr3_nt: TGTGCCGGGGGGTTCTCTGGAAACACCATATATTTT
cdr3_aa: CAGGFSGNTIYF

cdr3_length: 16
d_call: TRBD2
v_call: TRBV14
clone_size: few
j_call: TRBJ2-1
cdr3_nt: TGTGCCAGCAGCTCCTCCATTGAGCGGGATGTGGGTGAGCAGTTCTTC
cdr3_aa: CASSSSIERDVGEQFF

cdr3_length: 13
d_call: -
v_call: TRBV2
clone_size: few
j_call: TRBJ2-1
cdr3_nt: TGTGCCAGCAGTGACAGGGAATACAATGAGCAGTTCTTC
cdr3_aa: CASSDREYNEQFF